This TCR beta chain was retrieved from a study of blood T cell repertoires in COVID-19. Study in general: Specimens from acute and convalescent COVID-19 originated in the United States, Italy and Spain.

Trimming removed 8 bases from V and 3 bases from J; junction bases left unmatched: 3. CDR1 is LGHNA, CDR2 YNFKEQ, per germline. The length of the CDR3 is 12 residues. Participants came from some 23 US areas, aged about 18 to 89 years. In assigning cohorts, the study relied on participant-reported clinical history. Donors in Cohort 3 counted as recovered after two negative PCRs, clearance, or symptom resolution. Some clones are missing from TCRdb's copy, which holds only in-frame ones; the method was immunoSEQ multiplex PCR. The table records over 150,000 clones, about 80% of them present only once. The sequence came from a man in his forties who had recovered from COVID-19. This sequence joins TRBV4-2 and TRBJ1-1; TRBD1 agrees at 7 bases. The sequencing input was PBMCs or T cells enriched from blood (not recorded which). Here the CDR3 reads CASSTGDTEAFF. The CDR3 nucleotides read TGTGCCAGCTCTACAGGGGACACTGAAGCTTTCTTT.